This T cell receptor (beta chain) was recovered during a study of blood T cell repertoires in COVID-19. The CDR3 runs 17 residues. The data were produced by immunoSEQ multiplex PCR, yet TCRdb's version contains in-frame clones alone and is incomplete. The top ten clones hold 1.5% to 2% of a sample with roughly 500,000 clones, roughly 90% of them seen once. This sequence originates from a woman aged 40 to 55 who had recovered from COVID-19. The V gene is TRBV21-1, the J gene TRBJ1-1. TRBV21-1 is labeled a pseudogene. The source material was PBMCs or T cells enriched from blood (not recorded which). The CDR3 here is CASSKAGGRVMNTEAFF. The CDR3 bases are TGTGCCAGCAGCAAAGCGGGGGGGCGCGTCATGAACACTGAAGCTTTCTTT.